Here is one T cell receptor beta chain with its context. Antigen: not known. The data originate from a study of cytomegalovirus exposure and HLA in healthy donors. Study-wide points: Clonal expansion, a later analysis showed, was greater in HLA-associated TCR beta chains than in equally common others. Many donors shared some public TCRs, even though most TCR sequences were rare. In vitro experiments confirmed that three CMV-associated chains were specific for CMV antigens.

The V gene end was trimmed by 2 bases and the J gene end by 1 base; junction bases not matched to a gene: 4. From germline, CDR1 is SGHAT and CDR2 FQNNGV. The CDR3 extends over 16 amino acids. It was with 60 Vbeta and 13 Jbeta primers that the PCR ran. Measured with immunoSEQ multiplex PCR; TCRdb has only the in-frame clones, and not every one. The sample has 160,000 or so clones; roughly 88% are singletons. The rearrangement joins TRBV11-2 to TRBJ1-1; 10 bases are a match to TRBD1. Sequencing was done on a sample of PBMCs. The sequence was collected from a young woman in good health and CMV-seronegative. CDR3 residues: CASSLSRDRGNTEAFF. CDR3 DNA sequence: TGTGCCAGCAGCTTATCCCGGGACAGGGGGAACACTGAAGCTTTCTTT.